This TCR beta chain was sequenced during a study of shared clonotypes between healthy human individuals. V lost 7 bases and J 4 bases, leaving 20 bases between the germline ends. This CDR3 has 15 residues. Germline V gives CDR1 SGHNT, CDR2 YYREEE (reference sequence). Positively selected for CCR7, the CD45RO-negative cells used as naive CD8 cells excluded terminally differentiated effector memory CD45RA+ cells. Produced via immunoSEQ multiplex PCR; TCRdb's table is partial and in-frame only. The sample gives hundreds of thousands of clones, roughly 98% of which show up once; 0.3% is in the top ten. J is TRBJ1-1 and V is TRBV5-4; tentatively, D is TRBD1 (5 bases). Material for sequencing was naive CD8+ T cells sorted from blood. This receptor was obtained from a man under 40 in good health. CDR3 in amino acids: CASGRDGSLTTEAFF. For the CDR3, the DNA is TGTGCCAGCGGCCGGGACGGCAGTTTGACCACTGAAGCTTTCTTT.